The source of this T cell receptor (beta chain) is a study of cytomegalovirus exposure and HLA in healthy donors. As for the study in general: Sequencing of about 179 million T cells in an earlier analysis found under 120 million unique TCR beta sequences. Study-level points and caveats: The availability of immune exposure information extended only to CMV serostatus. Cytomegalovirus-associated TCR beta chains were listed, numbering around 150.

PCR amplification relied on 60 Vbeta primers (plus 13 Jbeta primers). Some clones are missing from TCRdb's copy, which holds only in-frame ones; the method was immunoSEQ multiplex PCR. The table has about 250,000 clones, roughly 80% seen once; the top ten hold about 0.3%. The CDR3 loop spans 17 amino acids. The germline V gene encodes CDR1 SGHVS and CDR2 FQNEAQ. Between the trimmed V and J ends, which lost 0 bases and 0 bases, there was a span of 12 bases. To note about this clone: Its antigen remains unknown.

All the people who gave samples were healthy bone marrow donors. This receptor was identified in a girl aged 2 to 9 in good health and CMV-seronegative. Material: PBMCs. The genes are TRBV7-8 and TRBJ2-4, with D possibly TRBD1 on 6 matching bases. CDR3: CASSLALGDIAKNIQYF. In DNA, the CDR3 is TGTGCCAGCAGCTTAGCATTGGGGGACATAGCCAAAAACATTCAGTACTTC.